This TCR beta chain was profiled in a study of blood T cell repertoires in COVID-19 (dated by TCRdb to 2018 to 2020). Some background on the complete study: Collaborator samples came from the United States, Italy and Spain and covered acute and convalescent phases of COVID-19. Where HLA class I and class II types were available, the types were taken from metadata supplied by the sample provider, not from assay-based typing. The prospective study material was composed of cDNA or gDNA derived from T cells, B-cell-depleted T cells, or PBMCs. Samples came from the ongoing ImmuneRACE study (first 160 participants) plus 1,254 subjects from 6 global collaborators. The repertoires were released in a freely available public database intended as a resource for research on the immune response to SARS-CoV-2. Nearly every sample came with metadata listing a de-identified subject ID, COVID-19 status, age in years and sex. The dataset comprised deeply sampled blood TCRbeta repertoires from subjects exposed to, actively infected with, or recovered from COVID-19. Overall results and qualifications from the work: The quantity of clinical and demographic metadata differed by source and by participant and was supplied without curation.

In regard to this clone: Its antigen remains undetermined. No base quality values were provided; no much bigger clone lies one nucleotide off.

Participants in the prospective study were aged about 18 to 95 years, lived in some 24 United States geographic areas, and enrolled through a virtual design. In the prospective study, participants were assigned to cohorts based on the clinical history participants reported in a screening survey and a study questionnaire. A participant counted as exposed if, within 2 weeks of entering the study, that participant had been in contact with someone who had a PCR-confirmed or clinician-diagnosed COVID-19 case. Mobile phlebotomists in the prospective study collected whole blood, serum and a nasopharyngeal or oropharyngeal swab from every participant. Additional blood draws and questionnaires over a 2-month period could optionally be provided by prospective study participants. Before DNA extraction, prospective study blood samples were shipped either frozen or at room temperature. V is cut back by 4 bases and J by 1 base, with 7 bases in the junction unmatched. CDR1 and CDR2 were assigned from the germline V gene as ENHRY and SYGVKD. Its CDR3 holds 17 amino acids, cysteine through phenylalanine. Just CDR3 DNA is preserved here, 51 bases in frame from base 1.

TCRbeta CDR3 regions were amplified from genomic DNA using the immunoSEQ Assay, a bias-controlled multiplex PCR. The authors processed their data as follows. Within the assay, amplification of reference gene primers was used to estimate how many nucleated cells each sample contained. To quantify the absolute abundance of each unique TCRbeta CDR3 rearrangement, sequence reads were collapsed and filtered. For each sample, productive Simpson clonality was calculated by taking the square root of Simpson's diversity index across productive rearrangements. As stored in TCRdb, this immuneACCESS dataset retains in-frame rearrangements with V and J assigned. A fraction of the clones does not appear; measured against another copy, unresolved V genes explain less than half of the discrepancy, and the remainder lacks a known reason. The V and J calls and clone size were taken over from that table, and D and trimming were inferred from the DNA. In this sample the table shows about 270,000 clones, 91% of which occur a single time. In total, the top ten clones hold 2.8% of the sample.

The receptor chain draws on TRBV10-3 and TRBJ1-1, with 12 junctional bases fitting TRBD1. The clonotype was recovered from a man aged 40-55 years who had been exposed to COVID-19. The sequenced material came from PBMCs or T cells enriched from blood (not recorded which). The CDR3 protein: CAISAGTGGDKNTEAFF. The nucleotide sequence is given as TGTGCCATCAGTGCCGGGACAGGGGGCGATAAGAACACTGAAGCTTTCTTT.